This entry concerns a single T cell receptor (beta chain). Its target is not known. A multiplex PCR was run with 60 Vbeta primers and 13 Jbeta primers. Assay: immunoSEQ multiplex PCR; the TCRdb copy retains only in-frame clones and omits some. The sample records some 130,000 clones, approximately 77% being singletons. The source of the sample is a study of cytomegalovirus exposure and HLA in healthy donors. V was cut by 6 bases and J by 3 bases, with 12 bases left in between. Germline V gene sequence: CDR1 MDHEN, CDR2 SYDVKM. The CDR3 length is 13 residues. Study results and limitations: Owing to their indistinguishability, certain V segments, notably TRBV6-2 and TRBV6-3, were excluded. Sequence variants that were highly shared formed a cluster that was likely a sequencing artifact. Associated with cytomegalovirus, according to the listing, were 150 to 200 TCR beta chains.

Sequencing was done on a sample of PBMCs. This receptor was identified in a man aged 25 to 40 in good health and CMV-seronegative. The rearrangement joins TRBV28 to TRBJ2-7; possibly TRBD1 for D (6 bases). The CDR3 spells CASREEQGYEQYF. CDR3 bases: TGTGCCAGCAGGGAGGAACAGGGCTACGAGCAGTACTTC.